Listed below are T cell receptor beta chains from one sample, sequenced in a study of blood T cells in healthy people across ages. Via MiXCR, TCRdb re-called the 5' RACE reads, giving one row per CDR3 protein. The table has about 1,500,000 distinct CDR3 sequences, roughly 30% seen once. Specimen: blood. The source of these receptors is a young woman in good health. Each CDR3 is given with its conserved first and last residue. A D gene is named only where the DNA matches it firmly. The size of a clone is reported for some rows only, either as once, few or many, or as a class for expanded clones.

clone size: .; V gene: TRBV24-1; J gene: TRBJ2-1; D gene: .; CDR3 protein: CATSVGGEAPNEQFF; CDR3 DNA: TGTGCCACCAGTGTTGGGGGCGAGGCGCCCAATGAGCAGTTCTTC
clone size: .; V gene: TRBV25-1; J gene: TRBJ2-1; D gene: .; CDR3 protein: CASAERNPGVGNEQFF; CDR3 DNA: TGTGCCAGCGCCGAACGAAACCCCGGGGTGGGCAATGAGCAGTTCTTC
clone size: .; V gene: TRBV5-1; J gene: TRBJ2-7; D gene: TRBD2; CDR3 protein: CASSPGLAGVPYEQYF; CDR3 DNA: TGCGCCAGCAGCCCAGGACTAGCGGGGGTCCCCTACGAGCAGTACTTC
clone size: many; V gene: TRBV7-2; J gene: TRBJ1-2; D gene: .; CDR3 protein: CASSPRGLRNYGYTF; CDR3 DNA: TGTGCCAGCAGCCCTCGGGGGTTAAGGAACTATGGCTACACCTTC
clone size: .; V gene: TRBV3-1; J gene: TRBJ2-1; D gene: TRBD2; CDR3 protein: CASSQGGSGGDHEQFF; CDR3 DNA: TGTGCCAGCAGCCAAGGGGGTAGCGGGGGGGACCATGAGCAGTTCTTC
clone size: few; V gene: TRBV4-1; J gene: TRBJ2-1; D gene: TRBD1; CDR3 protein: CASSQAGTGKREQFF; CDR3 DNA: TGCGCCAGCAGCCAAGCGGGGACAGGGAAGCGTGAGCAGTTCTTC
clone size: .; V gene: TRBV7-9; J gene: TRBJ2-6; D gene: TRBD1; CDR3 protein: CASSQGTGVSGANVLTF; CDR3 DNA: TGTGCCAGCAGCCAGGGGACAGGGGTATCGGGGGCCAACGTCCTGACTTTC
clone size: .; V gene: TRBV6-6; J gene: TRBJ1-2; D gene: TRBD1; CDR3 protein: CTSSYSNDRVGYTF; CDR3 DNA: TGTACCAGCAGTTACTCTAATGACAGGGTCGGCTACACCTTC
clone size: few; V gene: TRBV7-2; J gene: TRBJ1-1; D gene: .; CDR3 protein: CASSTPGIPEAFF; CDR3 DNA: TGTGCCAGCAGCACTCCCGGAATACCTGAAGCTTTCTTT
clone size: once; V gene: TRBV29-1; J gene: TRBJ1-1; D gene: .; CDR3 protein: CSVGEGGRNTEAFF; CDR3 DNA: TGCAGCGTTGGGGAGGGGGGGAGGAACACTGAAGCTTTCTTT
clone size: many; V gene: TRBV2; J gene: TRBJ1-1; D gene: .; CDR3 protein: CASSERYQAFF; CDR3 DNA: TGTGCCAGCAGTGAAAGGTATCAAGCTTTCTTT
clone size: few; V gene: TRBV2; J gene: TRBJ2-7; D gene: .; CDR3 protein: CASKTYRGSYEQYF; CDR3 DNA: TGTGCCAGCAAGACGTATCGGGGCTCCTACGAGCAGTACTTC
clone size: few; V gene: TRBV12-3/TRBV12-4; J gene: TRBJ2-6; D gene: .; CDR3 protein: CASCEDGSGANVRTF; CDR3 DNA: TGTGCCAGCTGTGAGGACGGCTCTGGGGCCAACGTCCGGACTTTC
clone size: .; V gene: TRBV27; J gene: TRBJ1-5; D gene: .; CDR3 protein: CASRPRDPNQPQHF; CDR3 DNA: TGTGCCAGCAGACCCCGGGACCCAAATCAGCCCCAGCATTTT
clone size: many; V gene: TRBV9; J gene: TRBJ2-5; D gene: .; CDR3 protein: CASSPGRWETQYF; CDR3 DNA: TGTGCCAGCAGCCCCGGCAGGTGGGAGACCCAGTACTTC
clone size: .; V gene: TRBV5-1; J gene: TRBJ2-2; D gene: .; CDR3 protein: CASSSLGGELFF; CDR3 DNA: TGCGCCAGCAGCTCCCTAGGCGGGGAGCTGTTTTTT
clone size: .; V gene: TRBV14; J gene: TRBJ1-2; D gene: .; CDR3 protein: CASSQVLQVWGYTF; CDR3 DNA: TGTGCCAGCAGCCAAGTCCTGCAGGTGTGGGGCTACACCTTC
clone size: many; V gene: TRBV12-3/TRBV12-4; J gene: TRBJ2-7; D gene: TRBD2; CDR3 protein: CASSLGTRGEQYF; CDR3 DNA: TGTGCCAGCAGTTTAGGGACTAGGGGCGAGCAGTACTTC
clone size: few; V gene: TRBV6-1; J gene: TRBJ2-5; D gene: .; CDR3 protein: CASSEWGPGQETQYF; CDR3 DNA: TGTGCCAGCAGTGAATGGGGACCGGGCCAAGAGACCCAGTACTTC
clone size: .; V gene: TRBV4-3; J gene: TRBJ2-1; D gene: TRBD2; CDR3 protein: CASSQGTSGLDEQFF; CDR3 DNA: TGCGCCAGCAGCCAAGGGACTAGTGGGCTGGATGAGCAGTTCTTC
clone size: .; V gene: TRBV5-5; J gene: TRBJ1-1; D gene: TRBD1; CDR3 protein: CASSRQGNRAFF; CDR3 DNA: TGTGCCAGCAGCAGACAGGGAAATAGAGCTTTCTTT
clone size: few; V gene: TRBV20-1; J gene: TRBJ2-3; D gene: .; CDR3 protein: CSASVSSTDTQYF; CDR3 DNA: TGCAGTGCTAGTGTTAGCAGCACAGATACGCAGTATTTT
clone size: once; V gene: TRBV6-5; J gene: TRBJ2-2; D gene: TRBD1; CDR3 protein: CASSSLRTGRAGELFF; CDR3 DNA: TGTGCCAGCAGTTCCCTTAGGACAGGGCGTGCCGGGGAGCTGTTTTTT
clone size: once; V gene: TRBV28; J gene: TRBJ2-2; D gene: .; CDR3 protein: CASSLRTRSTGELFF; CDR3 DNA: TGTGCCAGCAGTCTCCGGACGCGGAGCACCGGGGAGCTGTTTTTT
clone size: .; V gene: TRBV12-3/TRBV12-4; J gene: TRBJ1-4; D gene: TRBD1; CDR3 protein: CASIFRDRAEKRFF; CDR3 DNA: TGTGCCAGCATTTTCCGGGACAGGGCTGAAAAACGGTTTTTT
clone size: many; V gene: TRBV5-1; J gene: TRBJ1-1; D gene: .; CDR3 protein: CASSFGSMNTEAFF; CDR3 DNA: TGCGCCAGCAGCTTTGGGTCCATGAACACTGAAGCTTTCTTT
clone size: many; V gene: TRBV29-1; J gene: TRBJ2-3; D gene: .; CDR3 protein: CSVNIPILGDTQYF; CDR3 DNA: TGCAGCGTTAATATCCCAATCCTGGGGGATACGCAGTATTTT
clone size: .; V gene: TRBV11-2; J gene: TRBJ2-3; D gene: .; CDR3 protein: CASSLKGFHTDTQYF; CDR3 DNA: TGTGCCAGCAGCTTAAAGGGCTTCCACACAGATACGCAGTATTTT
clone size: many; V gene: TRBV20-1; J gene: TRBJ2-4; D gene: .; CDR3 protein: CSAEQLGGNIQYF; CDR3 DNA: TGCAGTGCAGAGCAACTAGGGGGAAACATTCAGTACTTC
clone size: .; V gene: TRBV12-3/TRBV12-4; J gene: TRBJ2-7; D gene: TRBD2; CDR3 protein: CASNSGTSGYYEQYF; CDR3 DNA: TGTGCCAGCAATTCAGGGACTAGCGGATACTACGAGCAGTACTTC
clone size: few; V gene: TRBV27; J gene: TRBJ2-4; D gene: .; CDR3 protein: CASSHLTGFDIQYF; CDR3 DNA: TGTGCCAGCAGCCATTTAACAGGGTTCGACATTCAGTACTTC
clone size: few; V gene: TRBV7-2; J gene: TRBJ1-5; D gene: .; CDR3 protein: CASIHPGGYSNQPQHF; CDR3 DNA: TGTGCCAGCATCCACCCAGGCGGTTATAGCAATCAGCCCCAGCATTTT
clone size: .; V gene: TRBV28; J gene: TRBJ1-6; D gene: .; CDR3 protein: CASSPAPDRPNSPLHF; CDR3 DNA: TGTGCCAGCAGTCCAGCACCGGACAGACCGAATTCACCCCTCCACTTT
clone size: many; V gene: TRBV20-1; J gene: TRBJ2-7; D gene: .; CDR3 protein: CSARDSGSYEQYF; CDR3 DNA: TGCAGTGCTAGAGACTCCGGAAGTTACGAGCAGTACTTC
clone size: .; V gene: TRBV7-9; J gene: TRBJ1-1; D gene: .; CDR3 protein: CASSPRQALNTEAFF; CDR3 DNA: TGTGCCAGCAGCCCACGACAGGCATTGAACACTGAAGCTTTCTTT
clone size: .; V gene: TRBV15; J gene: TRBJ1-5; D gene: .; CDR3 protein: CATSRDISNQPQHF; CDR3 DNA: TGTGCCACCAGCAGGGACATAAGCAATCAGCCCCAGCATTTT
clone size: few; V gene: TRBV20-1; J gene: TRBJ1-1; D gene: TRBD1; CDR3 protein: CSATARDRSAEAFF; CDR3 DNA: TGCAGTGCTACGGCTCGGGACAGGAGCGCTGAAGCTTTCTTT
clone size: many; V gene: TRBV29-1; J gene: TRBJ2-7; D gene: TRBD1; CDR3 protein: CSVARGTGDEQYF; CDR3 DNA: TGCAGCGTTGCTAGAGGGACAGGGGACGAGCAGTACTTC
clone size: .; V gene: TRBV2; J gene: TRBJ2-3; D gene: .; CDR3 protein: CASSAIGTDTQYF; CDR3 DNA: TGTGCCAGCAGCGCTATCGGGACAGATACGCAGTATTTT